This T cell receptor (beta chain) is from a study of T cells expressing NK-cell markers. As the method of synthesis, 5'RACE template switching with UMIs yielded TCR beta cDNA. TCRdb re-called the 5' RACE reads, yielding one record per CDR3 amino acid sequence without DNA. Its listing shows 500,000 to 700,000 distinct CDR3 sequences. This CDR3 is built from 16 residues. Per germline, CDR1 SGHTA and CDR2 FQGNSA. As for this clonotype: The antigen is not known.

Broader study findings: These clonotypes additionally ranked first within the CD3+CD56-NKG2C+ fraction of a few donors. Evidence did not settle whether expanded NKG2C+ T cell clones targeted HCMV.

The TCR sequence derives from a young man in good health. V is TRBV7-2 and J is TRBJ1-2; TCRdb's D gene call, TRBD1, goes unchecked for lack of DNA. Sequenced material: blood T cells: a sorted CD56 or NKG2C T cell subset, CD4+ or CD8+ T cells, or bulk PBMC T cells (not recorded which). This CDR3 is CASSPWGQGQDYGYTF.